One T cell receptor (beta chain) is described in this entry. This clone was found once. Its antigen is currently not known. No base quality values were provided; no much bigger clone lies one nucleotide off. The sample originates from a study of shared clonotypes between healthy human individuals (dated by TCRdb to 2020 to 2021). The study in broad terms: The cohort comprised two women and a few men aged 18 to 49 years. For each donor, CD4 naive and CD4 memory were each given three plates, CD8 naive was given two plates, and CD8 memory was given one plate. Blood TCR repertoires of about 5 healthy adults were deeply sequenced to estimate repertoire size and the extent of clonotype sharing between individuals. Different laboratories and diverse techniques were used to prepare libraries and sequence TCR repertoires, to increase sequencing depth and limit assay-specific biases. Between about 0.94 and 8.9 billion PBMCs per donor were obtained by leukapheresis. General findings and caveats noted by the study authors: About 5% of naive CD4, 3% to 3.5% of naive CD8, about 2.5% of memory CD4, and over 0.35% of memory CD8 clonotypes were shared across a few donors. Compared with non-shared clonotypes, clonotypes shared by all four sorted-subset donors had higher generation probabilities. Sampling was limited to blood, and TCR repertoires in tissue likely differ from TCR repertoires in blood. Larger estimated clonotype richness was generally found for naive subsets than for memory subsets. Pairwise subsampling led to the expectation that sequencing depth would affect the degree of clonotype sharing among donors. Incomplete sequencing was indicated by rarefaction of sorted-subset datasets, despite the large sequencing depth. Because the study included a small number of donors, the genetic and exposure-history diversity represented was limited.

The donors were healthy, HIV-negative adults with no recently reported acute infections or vaccinations. Every donor was a Caucasian adult living in Nashville, Tennessee, USA. CD4+ T cells were enriched by magnetic negative selection; naive cells were then positively selected on CD45RA, and the negative fraction formed the memory subset. Blood was collected by leukapheresis, and PBMCs were isolated by Ficoll-Histopaque density gradient centrifugation and then cryopreserved in liquid nitrogen vapor phase. Analytical flow cytometry was used to check the purity and quantity of each magnetically sorted T cell population. Each sorted fraction had its genomic DNA isolated and then quantified by UV absorbance on a Nanodrop 2000c. Using the deep immunoSEQ assay, TCR CDR3 regions were amplified from genomic DNA by multiplex PCR. For each cell subset, the extracted genomic DNA was distributed evenly across all wells of several immunoSEQ 96-well plates, and each plate served as one replicate. For sorted subsets, around 0.2 ug of genomic DNA, equivalent to 30,000 or so T cell genomes, went into each replicate PCR. Purified libraries were measured with a Qubit 3.0 fluorometer, size-checked on a Bioanalyzer 2100, and measured again with the KAPA Library Quantification kit. Each immunoSEQ 96-well plate was sequenced on its own single-read 150-cycle Illumina NextSeq 550 flow cell. The paper's data handling went like this. Because only junctional sequences without quality scores were contained in the immunoSEQ output, filtering matching that applied to full-length reads could not be performed. Sequences were annotated with PyIR, a Python wrapper for IgBLAST v1.9, and V/J genes and CDR3 were assigned using IMGT germline references. Reads were removed for weak V/J assignments (E-value above 1e-6), missing CDR3, stop codons, out-of-frame junctions, or ambiguous translated residues. V3J clonotypes were defined as sequences sharing an identical inferred V gene, J gene, and CDR3 amino acid sequence. To compute the percentage overlap between repertoires, the number of shared unique clonotypes was divided by the size of the smaller repertoire. Three approaches were used to assess repertoire richness: RTK rarefaction, the Chao1 estimator, and Recon v2.1 estimates of unobserved clonotypes. Generation probabilities for all TCRbeta clonotypes obtained by the gDNA method from four donors were computed using OLGA. The clones in this table, taken by TCRdb from immuneACCESS, are in-frame only. Not every clone is retained; where verified, under half of the shortfall comes from an unresolved V gene, and the cause of the rest is unknown. V and J calls and clone size come straight from that table; D and trimming were deduced from the DNA. The sample includes about 600,000 clones, with less than 98% observed a single time. The top ten clones comprise about 0.06% of the sample.

The germline V end is reduced by 6 bases and the J end by 0 bases; junction bases left unmatched: 4. Per the germline V gene, MNHEY is the CDR1 and SVGAGI is the CDR2. Including the terminal cysteine and phenylalanine, the CDR3 comprises 15 residues. Just the 45-base CDR3 DNA is kept, in frame starting at base 1. The sequenced sample consisted of naive CD4+ T cells sorted from blood. Sample cell subset or site, as interpreted from the label and publication: CD45RA+ positively selected. In this chain, TRBV6-5 is recombined with TRBJ2-2; a stretch of 7 junction bases matches TRBD2. This receptor was identified in a woman aged 25 to 39 in good health. This receptor has the CDR3 CASRGLDANTGELFF. The bases read TGTGCCAGCAGAGGACTAGACGCGAACACCGGGGAGCTGTTTTTT.